One and the same sample provided the 32 T cell receptor delta chains below, sequenced in a study of γδ T cells in repeated Plasmodium falciparum infection. Bulk repertoires came from Vgamma9/Vdelta2+ or Vdelta2-negative gammadelta T cells flow-sorted from PBMC. TCRdb used CATT to re-call clones from the multiplex PCR reads. The sample shows roughly 93,000 delta-chain clones, 1.4% of them seen only once. Material for sequencing was gamma-delta T cells from blood. The receptors here all came from a pool of human donors (malaria-infected and uninfected, not separated).

This clone was recorded many times. Translating this DNA gives a protein that differs at residue 7 from the TCRdb one, which belongs to a much larger clone; a read error is likely, and the protein shown is this translation. Within the sample, other DNA sequences also encode this same CDR3. The chain links TRDV3 to TRDJ2; D not certain. The V and J ends lost 1 base and 2 bases respectively, with 14 bases between them. Germline V lookup: CDR1 TVYSNPD, CDR2 GDNSRS (reference sequence). This CDR3 comprises 15 residues. CDR3 DNA sequence: TGTGCCTTTACATTTCCCTCCTCGTTGACAGCACAACTCTTCTTT. It codes for CAFTFPSSLTAQLFF.

This clone has a handful of counts. TCRdb attributes to this sequence the protein of a much larger clone, which differs from the DNA translation at residue 17; a read error is likely, and the protein displayed is translated from the DNA. The V call is TRDV1, the J call TRDJ1, with TRDD3 matching over 11 bases. There are 19 residues in the CDR3. Germline values: CDR1 TSWWSYY, CDR2 QGS. The CDR3 DNA is TGTGCTCTTGGGGTACTTGACTGGGGGATATCTCGGTACACCGATAAACGCATCTTT. Translation gives CALGVLDWGISRYTDKRIF.

About this clone itself: The translation of this DNA and the TCRdb protein of a much larger clone differ at residue 3, probably owing to a read error; the protein shown here is translated from the DNA. The V and J genes are TRDV1 and TRDJ1; TRDD3 agrees at 12 bases. Since TCRdb gives no J gene, matching the DNA to germline was used here to assign it. The CDR3 spans 21 residues. In germline, CDR1 is TSWWSYY, CDR2 QGS. For the CDR3, the DNA is TGTGCTCCTGGGGAACGCGTTCCCGTACTGGGGGATACCAGTGATCCCGATAAACTCATCTTT. Residues: CAPGERVPVLGDTSDPDKLIF.

This clone was picked up a small number of times. A single base is all that separates this from a far larger clone, so a read error is likely. The V call is TRAV38-2/DV8, the J call TRDJ1, with 9 positions matching TRDD3. TCRdb offers no J gene call, so here the DNA was matched to germline to obtain one. Germline loops: CDR1 TSESDYY, CDR2 QEAYKQQN. This CDR3 spans 24 amino acids. Trimming cost V 0 bases and J 3 bases; bases outside gene matches: 30. The CDR3 DNA sequence: TGTGCTTATAGGAGCGCGTTTGTCTCCCCCCGCCTGGTATTGGGGGATAGCAGCGCCGATAAACTCATCTTT. It specifies CAYRSAFVSPRLVLGDSSADKLIF.

In this sample, this clone turned up a few times. This DNA translates differently at residue 8 from the TCRdb protein, which is that of a much larger clone; a read error is likely, and the protein shown is the DNA's own translation. This sequence joins TRDV1 and TRDJ1; no clear D. TCRdb gives no J gene; it was assigned here by matching the DNA to germline. Deletions cut 2 bases from V and 0 bases from J, with 10 bases between. Germline V lookup: CDR1 TSWWSYY, CDR2 QGS. This CDR3 spans 15 amino acids. The DNA of the CDR3 is TGTGCTCTTGGGGAAAAGTTCGGCTACACCGATAAACTCATCTTT. Translated, it gives CALGEKFGYTDKLIF.

This clone was seen more than once but under ten times. A read error likely explains why the TCRdb protein, taken from a much larger clone, differs from this DNA's translation at residue 8; the protein shown is translated from the DNA. The chain links TRDV1 to TRDJ1; D ambiguous. This CDR3 has 14 residues. The germline V gene encodes CDR1 TSWWSYY and CDR2 QGS. Trimming removed 1 base from V and 4 bases from J, with 10 bases in between. The CDR3 DNA reads as TGTGCTCTTGGGGAACGGCGTAGGTACGATAAACTCATCTTT. It yields the protein CALGERRRYDKLIF.

This clone came up a few times. The translation of this DNA and the TCRdb protein of a much larger clone differ at residue 9, probably owing to a read error; the protein shown here is translated from the DNA. The chain recombines TRDV1 with TRDJ1; possibly TRDD3 for D (6 bases). Matching the DNA to germline supplied the J gene, which TCRdb does not give. Germline V lookup: CDR1 TSWWSYY, CDR2 QGS. This CDR3 has 19 amino acids. The V and J ends lost 0 bases and 0 bases respectively, with 20 bases between them. The DNA of the CDR3 is TGTGCTCTTGGGGAACTACCCTTGCGGGGGACTTTGTACACCGATAAACTCATCTTT. Translation gives CALGELPLRGTLYTDKLIF.

This clone was detected a few times. The protein that TCRdb holds for this DNA derives from a much larger clone and differs from the translated DNA at residue 8, which likely indicates a read error; the protein shown here is translated from the DNA. The chain combines TRDV2 with TRDJ1, with TRDD3 matching over 9 bases. TCRdb is silent on the J gene; assignment here came from matching the DNA to germline. This CDR3 spans 22 amino acids. Germline assignment: CDR1 GEAIGNYY and CDR2 EKD. Losses at the gene ends were 2 bases for V and 0 bases for J; bases not matched to a gene: 24. The CDR3 region is CACDRNPARRGYASRYTDKLIF. CDR3 sequence (DNA): TGTGCCTGTGACAGGAATCCTGCGAGAAGGGGATACGCGAGTAGGTACACCGATAAACTCATCTTT.

This clone was counted between two and nine times. A far larger clone is one nucleotide away, so this likely arose from a read error. Other DNA sequences from this sample encode an identical CDR3 as well. The V call is TRDV1, the J call TRDJ2, with D possibly being TRDD3 (5 bases). Because TCRdb records no J gene, it was assigned here through a match of the DNA to germline. Germline CDR1 TSWWSYY, CDR2 QGS. This CDR3 is 19 amino acids long. The CDR3 DNA reads as TGCGCTCTTGGGGAACTAGTCCAGTGGGGTCCTGCTTTGACAGCACAACTCTTCTTT. Amino acid sequence: CALGELVQWGPALTAQLFF.

A word on this clone: A far larger clone differs by one base, so this is likely a read error. In the same sample, other DNA sequences code for this CDR3. Called V gene: TRDV1; the J gene was not called; no check of the table's D call, TRDD3, against the DNA was made. Germline-derived CDR1 and CDR2 are TSWWSYY and QGS. The CDR3 runs to 23 residues. CDR3 nucleotides: TGTGCTCTTGGGGAAAGAGCACTACTGGGGGATACAGTATCCTCCTGGGACACCCGACAGATGTTCTTC. It yields the protein CALGERALLGDTVSSWDTRQMFF.

A few counts support this clone. The protein recorded in TCRdb matches a much larger clone and deviates from this DNA's translation at residue 3, suggesting a read error; the protein here is obtained by translating the DNA. CDR3: CARDTVPQPATAAYTDKLIF. DNA of the CDR3: TGTGCCCGTGACACCGTCCCCCAGCCCGCCACCGCCGCGTACACCGATAAACTCATCTTT. The chain is built from TRDV2 and TRDJ1; D is undetermined. TCRdb supplies no J gene; here it was assigned by aligning the nucleotide sequence to germline. CDR3 size: 20 residues. Germline loops: CDR1 GEAIGNYY, CDR2 EKD.

Comments on this clone: Translating this DNA gives a protein that differs at residue 9 from the TCRdb one, which belongs to a much larger clone; a read error is likely, and the protein shown is this translation. This rearrangement joins TRDV1 to TRDJ1, with D possibly being TRDD3 (6 bases). TCRdb carries no J gene annotation; the J gene was assigned here by matching the DNA with germline. Germline V gives CDR1 TSWWSYY, CDR2 QGS. The CDR3 sequence is 23 residues long. V lost 0 bases and J 0 bases, leaving 32 bases between the germline ends. The CDR3 DNA sequence: TGTGCTCTTGGGGAACTTCCATTACCTTCGAACCCTTGGGGATCCCATTACACCGATAAACTCATCTTT. This encodes CALGELPLPSNPWGSHYTDKLIF.

This clone has more than one count but fewer than ten. This probably arose from a read error, given a far larger clone one base away. This sample includes further DNA sequences coding for the same CDR3. The chain uses TRDV1 and TRDJ1, with 8 nucleotides matching TRDD3. V dropped 4 bases and J dropped 3; count of bases not matched to a gene: 19. CDR1 is TSWWSYY, CDR2 QGS, per germline. The CDR3 runs 19 residues. The CDR3 reads CALGVQAPREGYASDKLIF. The CDR3 DNA sequence: TGTGCTCTTGGGGTCCAGGCCCCACGCGAGGGATACGCTTCCGATAAACTCATCTTT.

This clone was observed many times. This DNA's translation and the protein TCRdb lists, from a much larger clone, do not match at residue 12, likely due to a read error; the protein shown is translated from the DNA. The J gene is TRDJ1, the V gene TRDV2; D gene ambiguous. V dropped 0 bases and J dropped 3 bases, with 19 bases sitting between them. The length of the CDR3 is 17 residues. Germline V lookup: CDR1 GEAIGNYY, CDR2 EKD. The DNA for the CDR3 is TGTGCCTGTGACACCGTGTCCTCTCCGGGGTACGCCGATAAACTCATCTTT. This codes for CACDTVSSPGYADKLIF.

This chain links TRDV2 with TRDJ1; 12 bases are a match to TRDD3. TCRdb does not report a J gene; here it was assigned by matching the DNA to germline references. The trim removed 0 bases at V and 0 bases at J, leaving 13 bases unmatched. Germline V gene lookup returns CDR1 GEAIGNYY and CDR2 EKD. The CDR3 totals 20 residues. The CDR3 reads CACDTVSAGGYVGYTDKLIF. The DNA of the CDR3 is TGTGCCTGTGACACCGTCAGTGCTGGGGGATACGTGGGGTACACCGATAAACTCATCTTT.

In this sample, this clone turned up a few times. TCRdb assigns this DNA the protein of a much larger clone, which departs from its translation at residue 12; this likely reflects a read error, and the protein shown comes from translating the DNA. The chain recombines TRDV2 with TRDJ1; 9 bases are shared with TRDD3. Matching the DNA to germline supplied the J gene, which TCRdb does not give. Losses at the gene ends were 0 bases for V and 4 bases for J; bases not matched to a gene: 17. Germline V gives CDR1 GEAIGNYY, CDR2 EKD. CDR3 length: 19 residues. CDR3 DNA: TGTGCCTGTGACACCGTAGGGGGATACACTGACCTTGGTGACGATAAACTCATCTTT. Translation gives CACDTVGGYTDLGDDKLIF.

In this sample, this clone turned up many times. The chain couples TRDV1 to TRDJ1, with D uncertain. Because TCRdb records no J gene, it was assigned here through a match of the DNA to germline. The CDR3 length is 16 residues. Germline CDR1 reads TSWWSYY; CDR2 reads QGS. V lost 0 bases and J lost 6, with 17 bases in between. In DNA form, the CDR3 reads TGTGCTCTTGGGGAACTCGGCCTAACGATAACTTATAAACTCATCTTT. Its protein is CALGELGLTITYKLIF.

This clone occurred a few times. The protein given by TCRdb reflects a much larger clone and differs at residue 7 from this DNA's translation, likely from a read error; the protein shown is the DNA's translation. The rearrangement joins TRDV1 to TRDJ1, with TRDD3 identical over 12 bases. Germline V gene data show CDR1 as TSWWSYY and CDR2 as QGS. With 0 bases clipped from V and 2 bases from J, the junction kept 19 bases outside the gene matches. The CDR3 is made up of 22 amino acids. CDR3 coding DNA: TGTGCTCTTGGGGAACTTAGAGCTCGAGCTCTAACTGGGGGATACCAAACCGATAAACTCATCTTT. Its protein is CALGELRARALTGGYQTDKLIF.

This clone was found many times. This chain connects TRDV1 to TRDJ1; 8 bases agree with TRDD3. The ends lost 1 base at V and 2 bases at J; junction bases unmatched: 18. CDR1 and CDR2 (germline): TSWWSYY, QGS. The CDR3 runs 20 residues. The CDR3 nucleotides read TGTGCTCTTGGGGAACCGCCTCATACTGGGGGCCAAAGGAGGACCGATAAACTCATCTTT. This gives the protein CALGEPPHTGGQRRTDKLIF.

In this sample, this clone turned up a few times. The translation of this DNA and the TCRdb protein of a much larger clone differ at residue 3, probably owing to a read error; the protein shown here is translated from the DNA. The chain couples TRDV1 to TRDJ1; D is perhaps TRDD3 (6 bases). V was trimmed by 10 bases and J by 2 bases, leaving 20 bases between them. The CDR3 is made up of 15 amino acids. Germline-derived CDR1 and CDR2 are TSWWSYY and QGS. The CDR3 DNA sequence: TGTGCTCGTGGAGGGATAGGGACCGTAACCGATAAACTCATCTTT. As protein: CARGGIGTVTDKLIF.

In its sample, this clone was seen a few times. The amino acid sequence in TCRdb belongs to a much larger clone and departs from this DNA's translation at residue 3, likely a sequencing read error; the sequence shown is translated from the DNA. The chain has TRDV3 and TRDJ1; the D gene is possibly TRDD3 (5 bases). Germline V CDR1 and CDR2: TVYSNPD, GDNSRS (reference sequence). The CDR3 runs to 16 residues. Trimming removed 4 bases from V and 0 bases from J, with 21 bases in between. The CDR3 loop is CASYIMGPPYTDKLIF. CDR3 in DNA: TGTGCCTCTTACATAATGGGGCCACCGTACACCGATAAACTCATCTTT.

This clone has just a few counts. This DNA's translation differs at residue 10 from TCRdb's protein, which comes from a much larger clone; a read error is likely, and the protein shown is translated from the DNA. The V and J genes are TRDV2 and TRDJ3, with a possible D match to TRDD3 (5 bases). The J gene is absent in TCRdb and was assigned here via DNA matching to germline. Germline CDR1 is GEAIGNYY and CDR2 is EKD. This CDR3 spans 23 amino acids. V gave up 3 bases and J gave up 0 bases, with 29 bases separating them. CDR3 sequence: CACDLPVGGERYPSSWDTRQMFF. CDR3 bases: TGTGCCTGTGACCTGCCCGTTGGTGGGGAACGATACCCCAGCTCCTGGGACACCCGACAGATGTTTTTC.

Notes on this clone: The likely explanation is a read error, given a far larger clone one base away. The sample carries other DNA sequences with the same CDR3. V is TRDV2 and J is TRDJ1; no clear D gene. Germline CDR1 reads GEAIGNYY; CDR2 reads EKD. This CDR3 spans 15 amino acids. The CDR3 region is CACDTVGTSTDKLIF. The CDR3 nucleotides read TGTGCCTGCGACACCGTTGGGACGAGCACCGATAAACTCATCTTT.

Comments on this clone: It differs at one base from a far larger clone, so likely a read error. Other DNA sequences within the sample encode an identical CDR3. J is TRDJ1 and V is TRDV3, with 7 bases that match TRDD3. The CDR3 loop spans 16 amino acids. Germline-derived CDR1 and CDR2 are TVYSNPD and GDNSRS (reference sequence). Unmatched junction bases numbered 19, after V lost 3 bases and J lost 6 bases. Here the CDR3 reads CALIRPTGGFPNKLIF. The CDR3 DNA sequence: TGTGCCTTGATCCGTCCGACGGGGGGATTTCCGAATAAACTCATCTTT.

There are many counts of this clone. The same CDR3 also results from other DNA sequences found in this sample. This chain joins TRDV2 and TRDJ1, with 9 bases that match TRDD3. The CDR3 sequence is 17 residues long. Germline V gene data show CDR1 as GEAIGNYY and CDR2 as EKD. The trim removed 3 bases at V and 2 bases at J, leaving 12 bases unmatched. The CDR3 here is CACDAVTSLGDTDKLIF. CDR3 bases: TGTGCCTGTGACGCGGTAACCTCCCTGGGGGATACCGATAAACTCATCTTT.

In this sample, this clone turned up a few times. TCRdb's entry gives the protein of a much larger clone, which mismatches this DNA's translation at residue 6, likely from a read error; the protein reported here is translated from the DNA. The V gene is TRDV1, the J gene TRDJ1; D may be TRDD1 (5 bases). Here the J gene came from matching the DNA to germline, since TCRdb omits it. V gave up 2 bases and J gave up 0 bases, with 22 bases separating them. This CDR3 comprises 19 residues. Germline V lookup: CDR1 TSWWSYY, CDR2 QGS. CDR3 in amino acids: CALGEGAEIPALNTDKLIF. The CDR3 coding sequence is TGTGCTCTTGGGGAAGGGGCTGAAATCCCGGCCCTTAACACCGATAAACTCATCTTT.

This clone showed up just a few times. TCRdb records a much larger clone's protein for this DNA, with a difference at residue 4 that likely arises from a read error; the protein given is the translation of the DNA. J is TRDJ1 and V is TRDV1; D is possibly TRDD3 (7 bases). The J gene, absent from TCRdb, was called here by matching the DNA to germline. The length of the CDR3 is 22 residues. Trimming pared 7 bases from V and 0 bases from J, leaving 36 bases between. Germline assignment: CDR1 TSWWSYY and CDR2 QGS. The CDR3 loop reads CALEEPLHLPSSTGVHTDKLIF. CDR3 sequence (DNA): TGTGCTCTTGAGGAGCCTCTTCATCTTCCTTCTAGTACTGGGGTGCACACCGATAAACTCATCTTT.

This clone was detected only a few times. This DNA's translation differs at residue 3 from TCRdb's protein, which comes from a much larger clone; a read error is likely, and the protein shown is translated from the DNA. The chain has TRDV2 and TRDJ2; 11 positions agree with TRDD3. In the absence of a J gene in TCRdb, the DNA was matched to germline to assign it here. CDR1 is GEAIGNYY and CDR2 is EKD in the germline V gene. The CDR3 runs 17 residues. CDR3 amino acids: CARDTEWGIRETAQLFF. CDR3 coding DNA: TGTGCCCGTGACACGGAGTGGGGGATACGGGAGACAGCACAACTCTTCTTT.

The sample holds a few counts of this clone. TCRdb has a much larger clone's protein, which differs at residue 3 from the translation of this DNA, likely because of a read error; what is shown is the protein translated from the DNA. This chain links TRDV2 with TRDJ1, with 7 positions matching TRDD3. The CDR3 has 16 residues. CDR1 and CDR2 from the germline V gene are GEAIGNYY and EKD. CDR3 coding DNA: TGTGCCCGTGACACTCGTACTGGGGATCGAACCGATAAACTCATTTTT. Translation gives CARDTRTGDRTDKLIF.

In regard to this clone: The TCRdb protein, from a much larger clone, departs from this DNA's translation at residue 16, likely by read error; the protein shown derives from the DNA. The V gene reported is TRDV1; the J gene is uncalled; the table's TRDD3 call for D was not verified on the DNA. Germline V lookup: CDR1 TSWWSYY, CDR2 QGS. The CDR3 is 18 amino acids. CDR3 bases: TGTGCTCTTGGGAAAATAAGTGGGGGGTGGCGGTACACCGATAAACCCATCTTT. It translates to CALGKISGGWRYTDKPIF.

This clone has at least ten counts. Only one base separates this from a far larger clonotype, so it likely reflects a read error. This same CDR3 is encoded by further DNA sequences in the sample. The rearrangement uses TRDV2 and TRDJ1; 12 bases match TRDD3. The CDR3 runs to 17 residues. Germline CDR1 and CDR2: GEAIGNYY and EKD. The CDR3 loop is CACDTLGDTEDTDKLIF. CDR3 DNA sequence: TGTGCCTGTGACACTCTGGGGGATACGGAAGACACCGATAAGCTCATCTTT.

A note on this clone: A far larger clone is only one base removed, so a read error is likely. In the same sample, other DNA sequences code for this CDR3. V gene TRDV1 combines with J gene TRDJ1; TRDD3 matches 12 bases. Here the J gene came from matching the DNA to germline, since TCRdb omits it. The CDR3 consists of 19 residues. Per the germline V gene, CDR1 is TSWWSYY and CDR2 is QGS. CDR3 in amino acids: CALGIRGYWGIQPTDKLIF. CDR3 bases: TGTGCCCTTGGGATAAGGGGCTACTGGGGGATACAACCCACCGATAAACTCATCTTT.